A selection of T cell receptor beta chains follows, all from one sample in a study of blood T cell repertoires in COVID-19. Sequencing was performed with immunoSEQ multiplex PCR; in TCRdb, only in-frame clones are kept and a portion is missing. The sample records 360,000 or so clones, nearly 90% being singletons. The sequenced sample consisted of PBMCs or T cells enriched from blood (not recorded which). Receptor source: a woman between 25 and 40 years old who had recovered from COVID-19. Both conserved end residues are part of each CDR3. A D gene is named only where the DNA matches it firmly. The listing skips clone size in some rows; elsewhere it reads once, few, many or a size class.

V	J	D	size	CDR3	DNA
TRBV5-1	TRBJ1-1	NA	NA	CASSPTPSGGVNTEAFF	TGCGCCAGCAGCCCTACCCCCTCGGGAGGGGTGAACACTGAAGCTTTCTTT
TRBV10-3	TRBJ1-1	TRBD1	NA	CAISAQGANTEAFF	TGTGCCATCAGTGCCCAGGGGGCGAACACTGAAGCTTTCTTT
TRBV23-1	TRBJ2-7	NA	NA	CASSQSQGRDEQYF	TGCGCCAGCAGTCAATCTCAGGGGAGAGACGAGCAGTACTTC
TRBV27	TRBJ2-7	TRBD1	NA	CASSYRGRGYEQYF	TGTGCCAGCAGTTACAGGGGGCGCGGCTACGAGCAGTACTTC
TRBV10-2	TRBJ1-4	NA	NA	CASSEGRTVEKLFF	TGCGCCAGCAGTGAGGGCCGGACAGTCGAAAAACTGTTTTTT
TRBV6-2/TRBV6-3	TRBJ1-6	TRBD1	NA	CASSNPWTGLGSYNSPLHF	TGTGCCAGCAGTAATCCGTGGACAGGGTTGGGCTCCTATAATTCACCCCTCCACTTT
TRBV9	TRBJ2-3	NA	NA	CASSVDSGGTDTQYF	TGTGCCAGCAGCGTAGATTCCGGGGGCACAGATACGCAGTATTTT
TRBV5-1	TRBJ1-1	TRBD1	NA	CASSLTRTGQEAFF	TGCGCCAGCAGCTTGACTAGGACAGGGCAAGAAGCTTTCTTT
TRBV5-1	TRBJ1-1	NA	NA	CASAPSPGLSNTEAFF	TGCGCCAGCGCCCCGAGCCCGGGGTTGAGCAACACTGAAGCTTTCTTT
TRBV7-8	TRBJ1-1	NA	NA	CASSPNPRGAFF	TGTGCCAGCAGCCCAAATCCGCGAGGGGCTTTCTTT
TRBV19	TRBJ2-7	TRBD2	NA	CASSILASGPYEQYF	TGTGCCAGTAGTATATTGGCTAGCGGGCCCTACGAGCAGTACTTC
TRBV18	TRBJ1-3	TRBD1	NA	CASSPGQGDISGNTIYF	TGTGCCAGCTCACCCGGACAGGGGGACATCTCTGGAAACACCATATATTTT
TRBV4-1	TRBJ1-6	TRBD1	NA	CASRKPGQGRNSPLHF	TGCGCCAGCAGGAAACCGGGACAGGGGCGGAATTCACCCCTCCACTTT
TRBV6-5	TRBJ2-7	NA	NA	CASSLVNRAKHF	TGTGCCAGCTCTCTTGTGAACAGGGCAAAGCACTTC
TRBV6-2/TRBV6-3	TRBJ1-5	NA	NA	CASSYSTRSQPQHF	TGTGCCAGCAGTTACTCGACCCGGAGTCAGCCCCAGCATTTT
TRBV28	TRBJ1-2	NA	NA	CASSLGAQNYGYTF	TGTGCCAGCAGTTTAGGGGCCCAAAACTATGGCTACACCTTC
TRBV9	TRBJ1-1	TRBD1	NA	CASSVSPDTEGTAGAFF	TGTGCCAGCAGCGTAAGCCCCGACACAGAGGGGACAGCAGGAGCTTTCTTT
TRBV9	TRBJ2-7	TRBD1	once	CASSVDQGAGYEQYF	TGTGCCAGCAGCGTAGATCAGGGGGCGGGGTACGAGCAGTACTTC